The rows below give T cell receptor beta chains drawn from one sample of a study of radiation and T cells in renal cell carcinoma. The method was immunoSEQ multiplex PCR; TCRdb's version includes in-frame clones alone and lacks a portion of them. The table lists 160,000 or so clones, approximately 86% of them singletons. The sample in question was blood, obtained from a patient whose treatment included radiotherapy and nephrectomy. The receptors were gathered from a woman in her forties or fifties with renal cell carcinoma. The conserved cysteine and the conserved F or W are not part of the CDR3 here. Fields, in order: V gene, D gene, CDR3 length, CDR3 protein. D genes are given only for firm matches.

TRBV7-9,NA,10,ASRYSPGGYT
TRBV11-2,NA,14,ASSLTQGTTNEKLF
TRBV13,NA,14,ASSSAGTISSYEQY
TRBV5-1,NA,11,ASRNATNEKLF
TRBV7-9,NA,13,ASSFMLPENTEAF
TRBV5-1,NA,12,ASSIGTTGNTIY
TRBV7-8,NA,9,ASSLSDEQF
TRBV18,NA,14,ASSPIRGRSYNEQF
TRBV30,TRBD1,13,AWSLGQGAQETQY
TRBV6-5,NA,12,ASSRDLGPYEQY
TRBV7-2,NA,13,ASSAARTVVDIQY
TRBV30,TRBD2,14,ASSTGLAGGANVLT
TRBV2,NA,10,ASSDHPYEQY
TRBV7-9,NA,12,ASSLGQYYEKLF
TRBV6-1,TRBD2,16,ASSEIELAGGGTDTQY
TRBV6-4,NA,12,ASRSAPSTDTQY
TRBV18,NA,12,ASSPPTANTEAF
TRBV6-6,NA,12,ASCLDGNTGELF
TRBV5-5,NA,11,ASSLETRSSYT
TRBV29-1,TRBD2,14,SSRSSSGGSQETQY
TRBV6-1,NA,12,ASSDRTFGETQY
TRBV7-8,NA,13,ASSLGIRINEKLF
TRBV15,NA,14,ATSRFFTPGANVLT
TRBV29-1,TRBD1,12,SVQTGGYQETQY
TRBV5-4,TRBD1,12,ASSQDRANQPQH
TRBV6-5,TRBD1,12,ASTPDRENTEAF
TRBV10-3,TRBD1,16,AIRGTGVDGSYNSPLH
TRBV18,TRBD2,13,ASSQTSGGGYEQF
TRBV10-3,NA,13,AIRPPGRTVDEQY